Listed below are T cell receptor beta chains from one sample, sequenced in a study of T-cell memory formation after mild COVID-19. TCRdb independently ran MiXCR on the 5' RACE reads; one entry per CDR3 protein. The table includes 530,000 or so distinct CDR3 sequences, approximately 15% detected once. The source material was PBMCs or a T cell subset sorted from them (not recorded which). These receptors originate from an adult woman who had mild COVID-19 (a few samples of this study predate the infection). Cell type and time point are not known. Both conserved end residues are part of each CDR3. D genes are given only for firm matches. Expanded clones get a size class; other rows say once, few or many, or leave the size out.

>TRBJ1-2|TRBD1|TRBV29-1|-
CSVLTGTGGAHYGYTF
TGCAGCGTATTGACCGGGACAGGGGGCGCTCATTATGGCTACACCTTC
>TRBJ2-2|-|TRBV2|few
CASSLGGSNGELFF
TGTGCCAGCAGTTTGGGGGGCTCGAACGGGGAGCTGTTTTTT
>TRBJ1-1|TRBD1|TRBV6-2/TRBV6-3|many
CASSYGQGGNTEAFF
TGTGCCAGCAGTTATGGGCAGGGGGGGAACACTGAAGCTTTCTTT
>TRBJ2-7|TRBD2|TRBV4-3|-
CASSQDVGTSGSKQYF
TGCGCCAGCAGCCAAGACGTCGGGACTAGCGGGAGCAAGCAGTACTTC
>TRBJ1-6|-|TRBV2|-
CASRGGYNSPLHF
TGTGCCAGCAGGGGTGGGTATAATTCACCCCTCCACTTT
>TRBJ2-5|-|TRBV5-1|many
CASSLDGVRQETQYF
TGCGCCAGCAGCTTGGACGGAGTCCGCCAAGAGACCCAGTACTTC
>TRBJ2-1|-|TRBV3-1|few
CASSQAGVYNEQFF
TGTGCCAGCAGCCAAGCGGGAGTGTACAATGAGCAGTTCTTC
>TRBJ2-2|TRBD2|TRBV5-1|few
CASSLAPSGRATNTGELFF
TGCGCCAGCAGCTTAGCCCCTAGCGGGAGGGCCACGAACACCGGGGAGCTGTTTTTT
>TRBJ2-7|TRBD1|TRBV2|few
CASSGTGPLGEQYF
TGTGCCAGCAGCGGGACAGGCCCCTTGGGGGAGCAGTACTTC
>TRBJ2-7|TRBD2|TRBV7-2|-
CASSLGASGGYEQYF
TGTGCCAGCAGCTTAGGGGCTAGCGGGGGGTACGAGCAGTACTTC
>TRBJ2-1|-|TRBV14|-
CASSQAGFGQFF
TGTGCCAGCAGCCAGGCGGGGTTCGGGCAGTTCTTC
>TRBJ2-5|-|TRBV6-2/TRBV6-3|-
CASSYPGQVETQYF
TGTGCCAGCAGTTACCCCGGACAAGTCGAGACCCAGTACTTC
>TRBJ2-2|TRBD1|TRBV7-2|-
CASSLIGTGNTGELFF
TGTGCCAGCAGCTTGATCGGGACAGGAAACACCGGGGAGCTGTTTTTT
>TRBJ1-5|-|TRBV6-1|few
CASSPTIGGISNQPQHF
TGTGCCAGCAGCCCAACTATCGGGGGTATAAGCAATCAGCCCCAGCATTTT
>TRBJ1-5|-|TRBV20-1|-
CSAIANGAFGNQPQHF
TGCAGTGCCATAGCAAACGGGGCATTCGGCAATCAGCCCCAGCATTTT
>TRBJ1-1|-|TRBV5-1|-
CASTRDGYTEAFF
TGCGCCAGCACGAGGGACGGTTACACTGAAGCTTTCTTT
>TRBJ2-1|-|TRBV14|few
CASSYAYNEQFF
TGTGCCAGCAGCTACGCGTACAATGAGCAGTTCTTC
>TRBJ2-1|TRBD2|TRBV7-3|few
CASSSGSGRFNEQFF
TGTGCCAGCAGCTCAGGTAGCGGGAGATTCAATGAGCAGTTCTTC
>TRBJ2-3|TRBD2|TRBV6-4|few
CASSEHSGGADTQYF
TGTGCCAGCAGTGAACATAGCGGGGGGGCGGATACGCAGTATTTT
>TRBJ1-2|-|TRBV20-1|-
CSAGGGLGSYTF
TGCAGTGCTGGAGGGGGGCTGGGAAGCTACACCTTC
>TRBJ2-7|TRBD2|TRBV7-2|-
CASSLVSLGAGGVSYEQYF
TGTGCCAGCAGCTTAGTATCGCTGGGAGCGGGAGGGGTCTCCTACGAGCAGTACTTC
>TRBJ1-5|-|TRBV5-1|-
CASSMGENQPQHF
TGCGCCAGCAGCATGGGCGAGAATCAGCCCCAGCATTTT
>TRBJ2-7|TRBD2|TRBV12-3/TRBV12-4|many
CASSLQREGYEQYF
TGTGCCAGCAGTTTACAGCGGGAGGGCTACGAGCAGTACTTC
>TRBJ2-7|TRBD1|TRBV7-8|-
CASSLDGTAYSYEQYF
TGTGCCAGCAGCTTAGACGGGACAGCGTACTCCTACGAGCAGTACTTC
>TRBJ1-1|-|TRBV12-3/TRBV12-4|many
CASSLGQGAEAFF
TGCGCCAGCAGCTTGGGGCAGGGCGCAGAAGCTTTCTTT
>TRBJ1-1|TRBD1|TRBV24-1|-
CATSDTRQGMNTEAFF
TGTGCCACCAGTGATACAAGACAGGGGATGAACACTGAAGCTTTCTTT
>TRBJ2-2|-|TRBV4-1|few
CASSQILYTGELFF
TGCGCCAGCAGCCAAATCCTTTACACCGGGGAGCTGTTTTTT
>TRBJ2-2|TRBD1|TRBV9|-
CASSWGDRTYTGELFF
TGTGCCAGCAGCTGGGGGGACAGGACTTACACCGGGGAGCTGTTTTTT
>TRBJ2-1|TRBD2|TRBV9|few
CASSTQPSSGGWNEQFF
TGTGCCAGCAGCACGCAACCCTCCAGCGGGGGCTGGAATGAGCAGTTCTTC